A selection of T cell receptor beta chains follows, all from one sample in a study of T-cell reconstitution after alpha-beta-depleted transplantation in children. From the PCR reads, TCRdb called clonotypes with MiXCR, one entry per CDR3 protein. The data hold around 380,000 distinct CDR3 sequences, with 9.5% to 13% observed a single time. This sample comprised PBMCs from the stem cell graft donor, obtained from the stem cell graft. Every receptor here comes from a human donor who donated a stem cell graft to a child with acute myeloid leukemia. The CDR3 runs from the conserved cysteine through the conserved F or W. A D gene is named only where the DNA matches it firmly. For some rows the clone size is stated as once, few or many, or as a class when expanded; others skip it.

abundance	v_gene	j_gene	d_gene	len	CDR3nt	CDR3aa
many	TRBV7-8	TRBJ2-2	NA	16	TGTGCCAGCAGCTTAAAGGCCAGGGGTTTCACCGGGGAGCTGTTTTTT	CASSLKARGFTGELFF
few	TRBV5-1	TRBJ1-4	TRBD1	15	TGCGCCAGCAGCGACTTGGACAGGGGGGATGAAAAACTGTTTTTT	CASSDLDRGDEKLFF
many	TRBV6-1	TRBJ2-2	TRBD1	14	TGTGCCAGCAGAAGACAGGGGAACACCGGGGAGCTGTTTTTT	CASRRQGNTGELFF
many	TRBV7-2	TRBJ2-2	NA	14	TGTGCCAGCAGCTTAGGAATGGACACCGGGGAGCTGTTTTTT	CASSLGMDTGELFF
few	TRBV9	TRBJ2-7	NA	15	TGTGCCAGCAGCCCTTACGACTTTGACTCCTACGAGCAGTACTTC	CASSPYDFDSYEQYF
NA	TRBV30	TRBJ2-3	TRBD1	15	TGTGCCTGGAGTGTTGAGGGGGCCACCACAGATACGCAGTATTTT	CAWSVEGATTDTQYF
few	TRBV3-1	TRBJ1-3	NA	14	TGTGCCAGCAGCCAACGAGGGGCTGGAAACACCATATATTTT	CASSQRGAGNTIYF
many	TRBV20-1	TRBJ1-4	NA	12	TGCAGTGCTTTGGCTCCTAATGAAAAACTGTTTTTT	CSALAPNEKLFF
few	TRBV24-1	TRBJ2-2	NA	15	TGTGCCACCAGTGATTCGCGGGGGCCCACCGGGGAGCTGTTTTTT	CATSDSRGPTGELFF
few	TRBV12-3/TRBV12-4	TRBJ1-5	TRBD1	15	TGTGCCAGCAGCTATGGACAGGGAATCGATCAGCCCCAGCATTTT	CASSYGQGIDQPQHF
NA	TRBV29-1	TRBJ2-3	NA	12	TGCAGCAACCGGGACCTCACAGATACGCAGTATTTT	CSNRDLTDTQYF
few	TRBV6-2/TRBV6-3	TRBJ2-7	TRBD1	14	TGTGCCAGCACCGACAGGGGCCCTCGTTACGAGCAGTACTTC	CASTDRGPRYEQYF
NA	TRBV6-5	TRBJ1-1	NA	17	TGTGCCAGCAGTTACGGGTCAGGGTACGATTGGAACACTGAAGCTTTCTTT	CASSYGSGYDWNTEAFF
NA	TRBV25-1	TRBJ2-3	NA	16	TGTGCCAGCAGTGAACCTGGGGGATGGGGCACAGATACGCAGTATTTT	CASSEPGGWGTDTQYF
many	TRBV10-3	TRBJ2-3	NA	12	TGTGCCATGAGGGGAGCGGAAGATACGCAGTATTTT	CAMRGAEDTQYF
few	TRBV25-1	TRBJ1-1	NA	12	TGTGCCAGCAGTCTCACAGGGTCCGAAGCTTTCTTT	CASSLTGSEAFF
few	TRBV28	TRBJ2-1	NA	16	TGTGCCAGCAGTTTACCCAGGAGGGACCCATCGAGGGAGCAGTTCTTC	CASSLPRRDPSREQFF
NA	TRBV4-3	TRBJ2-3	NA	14	TGCGCCAGCAGCCCAAGAGGCCTCACAGATACGCAGTATTTT	CASSPRGLTDTQYF
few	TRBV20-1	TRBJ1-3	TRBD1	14	TGCAGTGCTAATTACAGGGGGCCTGGAAACACCATATATTTT	CSANYRGPGNTIYF
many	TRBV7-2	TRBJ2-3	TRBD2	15	TGTGCCAGCAGCTCAGGACTAGCTCCGACAGATACGCAGTATTTT	CASSSGLAPTDTQYF
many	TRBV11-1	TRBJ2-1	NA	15	TGTGCCAGCAGCTTATATCAGGGATTCCACAATGAGCAGTTCTTC	CASSLYQGFHNEQFF
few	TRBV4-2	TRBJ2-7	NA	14	TGTGCCAGCAGCCCTAATTTTCAGGGGTACGAGCAGTACTTC	CASSPNFQGYEQYF
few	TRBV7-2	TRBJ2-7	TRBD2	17	TGTGCCAGCAGCTTCCTTTTCAGCGGGAGGGCCAGTTACGAGCAGTACTTC	CASSFLFSGRASYEQYF
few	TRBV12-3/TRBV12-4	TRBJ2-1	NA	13	TGTGCCAGCAGTTCCGGGTCAAACAATGAGCAGTTCTTC	CASSSGSNNEQFF
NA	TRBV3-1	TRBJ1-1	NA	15	TGTGCCAGCAGCCCACAAGTTCGGAGGGACACTGAAGCTTTCTTT	CASSPQVRRDTEAFF
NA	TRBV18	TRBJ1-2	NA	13	TGTGCCAGCTCACCACCGTCGGGGGAGGGCTACACCTTC	CASSPPSGEGYTF
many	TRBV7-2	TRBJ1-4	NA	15	TGTGCCAGCAGCTCCGAGACAGCAACTAATGAAAAACTGTTTTTT	CASSSETATNEKLFF